The 25 T cell receptor beta chains presented below share a single source sample, sequenced in a study of identical twins. TCRdb re-called the 5' RACE reads with MiXCR, one entry per CDR3 protein. The repertoire holds hundreds of thousands of distinct CDR3 sequences, with 21% as singletons. These same data were also listed under a study on T cells expressing NK-cell markers.

The sequenced sample was PBMCs. The receptors stem from a woman between 18 and 30 years old in good health.

This chain connects TRBV5-1 to TRBJ2-1; 9 bases match TRBD1. The V and J ends lost 2 bases and 6 bases, in that order; junction bases with no gene match: 9. CDR1 and CDR2 (germline): SGHRS, YFSETQ. This CDR3 has 16 amino acids. CDR3 loop: CASSFGTGIRVNEQFF. The CDR3 nucleotides read TGCGCCAGCAGCTTCGGGACAGGGATAAGAGTCAATGAGCAGTTCTTC.

The chain has TRBV7-9 and TRBJ2-7; D is perhaps TRBD1 or TRBD2 (5 bases each). The germline CDR1 and CDR2 sequences are SEHNR and FQNEAQ (reference sequence). The CDR3 consists of 15 residues. V was pared by 5 bases and J by 7 bases, with 21 bases between. The CDR3 sequence: CASSQNIKRGREQYF. CDR3 nucleotides: TGTGCCAGCAGCCAAAATATTAAGAGGGGTAGGGAGCAGTACTTC.

The CDR3, as DNA: TGCAGTGCTAGAGACCCGGGACTACAATACAATGAGCAGTTCTTC. Amino acids: CSARDPGLQYNEQFF. The chain carries TRBV20-1 and TRBJ2-1; 7 nucleotides line up with TRBD2. The germline V gene has CDR1 DFQATT and CDR2 SNEGSKA (reference sequence). CDR3 size: 15 residues. J was trimmed by 4 bases and V by 0 bases; bases with no gene match: 6.

This clonotype was seen a few times. The V call is TRBV4-3, the J call TRBJ2-1; 11 bases align to TRBD2. V trimming: 2 bases; J trimming: 10 bases; junction bases outside the gene matches: 10. Germline V gives CDR1 LGHNA, CDR2 YSLEER. This CDR3 is built from 16 residues. The CDR3 is CASSQIGLAGGREQFF. CDR3 DNA: TGCGCCAGCAGCCAAATCGGGCTAGCGGGAGGAAGGGAGCAGTTCTTC.

This clonotype was seen repeatedly, ten times or more. This chain connects TRBV5-1 to TRBJ1-2; TRBD1 matches 9 bases. CDR3 size: 13 residues. Per the germline V gene, CDR1 is SGHRS and CDR2 is YFSETQ. After removal of 1 base from V and 7 bases from J, the junction contained 2 bases not matched to a gene. The CDR3 nucleotides read TGCGCCAGCAGCTTGACAGGGGGCGGTGGCTACACCTTC. Its protein is CASSLTGGGGYTF.

This clonotype has only a few counts. J is TRBJ2-1 and V is TRBV5-1; D is undetermined. The CDR3 covers 12 residues. Germline assignment: CDR1 SGHRS and CDR2 YFSETQ. Deletions cut 1 base from V and 5 bases from J, with 4 bases between. CDR3 residues: CASSLSNNEQFF. For the CDR3, the DNA is TGCGCCAGCAGCTTGAGTAACAATGAGCAGTTCTTC.

This clonotype has a count of ten or more. The V and J genes are TRBV20-1 and TRBJ1-4; perhaps TRBD1 as D (5 bases). CDR1 DFQATT and CDR2 SNEGSKA come from the germline V gene (reference sequence). This CDR3 has 12 amino acids. The V end lost 7 bases, the J end lost 8 bases, and 14 bases lay between the germline ends. The CDR3 nucleotides read TGCAGTGTCCAGGGCCGTGCGGAAAAACTGTTTTTT. The encoded protein is CSVQGRAEKLFF.

This clonotype appeared many times. The gene calls are TRBV5-1 and TRBJ1-1; tentative D call: TRBD1 (5 bases). CDR3 length equals 13 residues. CDR1 and CDR2 (germline): SGHRS, YFSETQ. Between the trimmed V and J ends, which lost 4 bases and 4 bases, there was a span of 11 bases. CDR3 region: CASSRGGATEAFF. Written as DNA, the CDR3 is TGCGCCAGCAGCCGGGGAGGGGCCACTGAAGCTTTCTTT.

The CDR3 loop is CASSRRGGGNEQFF. The DNA of the CDR3 is TGTGCCAGCAGCCGCCGGGGAGGTGGTAATGAGCAGTTCTTC. The rearrangement uses TRBV7-2 and TRBJ2-1; D perhaps matches TRBD2 (6 bases). The CDR3 runs 14 residues. The ends were cut back, 5 bases at V and 7 bases at J, with 15 bases in the middle. CDR1 is SGHTA and CDR2 is FQGNSA in the germline V gene.

Ten or more counts support this clonotype. The genes are TRBV28 and TRBJ2-1; 7 bases line up with TRBD2. Germline assignment: CDR1 MDHEN and CDR2 SYDVKM. The CDR3 runs to 15 residues. The ends lost 0 bases at V and 7 bases at J; junction bases unmatched: 6. For the CDR3, the DNA is TGTGCCAGCAGTTTATGGGCTAGCGGTAGGAATGAGCAGTTCTTC. Translation: CASSLWASGRNEQFF.

This clonotype has more than one count but fewer than ten. This sequence joins TRBV20-1 and TRBJ2-1; 12 positions agree with TRBD2. Looked up from germline, CDR1 is DFQATT and CDR2 is SNEGSKA (reference sequence). V trimming: 5 bases; J trimming: 2 bases; junction bases outside the gene matches: 4. This CDR3 contains 15 residues. The DNA of the CDR3 is TGCAGTGCTCACCTAGCGGGGGGGACCTACAATGAGCAGTTCTTC. It yields the protein CSAHLAGGTYNEQFF.

This rearrangement joins TRBV27 to TRBJ2-7, with a possible D match to TRBD2 (5 bases). Trimming cost V 6 bases and J 7 bases, with 19 bases left between them. CDR3 length: 14 residues. Germline V gives CDR1 MNHEY, CDR2 SMNVEV (reference sequence). The CDR3 coding sequence is TGTGCCAGCAGAGCTAGCAACTCCCCGAGGGAGCAGTACTTC. It specifies CASRASNSPREQYF.

The chain employs TRBV6-5 and TRBJ2-2, with D possibly being TRBD1 (6 bases). Germline V gene lookup returns CDR1 MNHEY and CDR2 SVGAGI. The CDR3 has 15 residues. V gave up 3 bases and J gave up 4 bases, with 12 bases separating them. The CDR3 DNA reads as TGTGCCAGCAGTTATCCCGGGACAACCACCGGGGAGCTGTTTTTT. This gives the protein CASSYPGTTTGELFF.

The V and J genes are TRBV5-1 and TRBJ2-4, with 11 positions matching TRBD2. The CDR3 sequence is 16 residues long. The germline CDR1 and CDR2 sequences are SGHRS and YFSETQ. The trim removed 3 bases at V and 4 bases at J, leaving 6 bases unmatched. Here the CDR3 reads CASSSPGLAEKNIQYF. The CDR3 DNA sequence: TGCGCCAGCAGCTCGCCGGGACTAGCGGAGAAAAACATTCAGTACTTC.

The table lists this clonotype with a few counts. V gene TRBV20-1 combines with J gene TRBJ1-1; a weak D match, TRBD1 (5 bases). Germline assignment: CDR1 DFQATT and CDR2 SNEGSKA (reference sequence). The CDR3 is 14 residues long. The V and J ends lost 0 bases and 5 bases respectively, with 13 bases between them. This chain's CDR3 is CSARDHRGRTEAFF. The CDR3 bases are TGCAGTGCTAGAGATCACCGGGGGAGGACTGAAGCTTTCTTT.

This clonotype was detected only a few times. The chain combines TRBV20-1 with TRBJ2-7; weak D call: TRBD1 (7 bases). V was shortened by 1 base and J by 2 bases, with 15 bases between the two germline ends. This CDR3 contains 15 residues. The V gene's germline CDR1 is DFQATT and CDR2 SNEGSKA (reference sequence). In DNA, the CDR3 is TGCAGTGCTAGAGGAGGAGGCAGGGGGGCCTACGAGCAGTACTTC. It specifies CSARGGGRGAYEQYF.

V gene TRBV7-2 combines with J gene TRBJ2-7; 8 bases line up with TRBD2. Germline V gene sequence: CDR1 SGHTA, CDR2 FQGNSA. The CDR3 loop spans 16 amino acids. Unmatched junction bases numbered 14, after V lost 5 bases and J lost 5 bases. The CDR3 DNA is TGTGCCAGCAGCCTCCGGGGGGGGGTAGGAAGAAACGAGCAGTACTTC. This codes for CASSLRGGVGRNEQYF.

This chain connects TRBV7-2 to TRBJ2-7; 7 bases line up with TRBD2. Looked up from germline, CDR1 is SGHTA and CDR2 is FQGNSA. Trimming took 0 bases from V and 4 from J; bases not matched to a gene: 6. CDR3 length: 15 residues. In nucleotides, the CDR3 is TGTGCCAGCAGCTTAGCGCCTAGCGGAGGATACGAGCAGTACTTC. Encoded protein: CASSLAPSGGYEQYF.

This sequence joins TRBV9 and TRBJ2-1; the match to TRBD1 covers 8 bases. The germline V gene has CDR1 SGDLS and CDR2 YYNGEE. CDR3 length: 16 amino acids. J lost 4 bases, V lost 5 bases, and 11 bases had no gene match. The CDR3 spells CASSSSGTGEYNEQFF. The CDR3 bases are TGTGCCAGCAGTTCGTCCGGGACAGGAGAATACAATGAGCAGTTCTTC.

The chain couples TRBV5-8 to TRBJ2-3, with D uncertain. V was pared by 8 bases and J by 3 bases, with 13 bases between. Germline CDR1 SGHTS, CDR2 YDEGEE. The CDR3 runs 13 residues. The CDR3 spells CARARKGTDTQYF. DNA of the CDR3: TGTGCCAGGGCCAGGAAGGGAACAGATACGCAGTATTTT.

This clonotype was seen repeatedly, ten times or more. This sequence joins TRBV20-1 and TRBJ2-2; D remains unclear. The CDR3 has 12 amino acids. The germline V gene encodes CDR1 DFQATT and CDR2 SNEGSKA (reference sequence). Trimming left V 6 bases short and J 5 bases short, with 10 bases between. The CDR3 loop is CSAAFETGELFF. In DNA, the CDR3 is TGCAGTGCCGCCTTTGAGACCGGGGAGCTGTTTTTT.

The rearrangement joins TRBV7-2 to TRBJ2-7; D is tentatively TRBD1 or TRBD2 (5 bases each). Germline V lookup: CDR1 SGHTA, CDR2 FQGNSA. The CDR3 spans 15 residues. V lost 5 bases and J lost 0, with 14 bases in between. CDR3 protein: CASSTVGVVSYEQYF. The DNA of the CDR3 is TGTGCCAGCAGCACAGTGGGGGTCGTCTCCTACGAGCAGTACTTC.

The chain has TRBV2 and TRBJ2-1, with D possibly TRBD1 on 5 matching bases. The germline V gene encodes CDR1 SNHLY and CDR2 FYNNEI. V was shortened by 5 bases and J by 5 bases, with 10 bases between the two germline ends. This CDR3 has 13 amino acids. CDR3 in DNA: TGTGCCAGCAGTTTGGACACCCACAATGAGCAGTTCTTC. It codes for CASSLDTHNEQFF.

This clonotype showed up just a few times. V and J are TRBV29-1 and TRBJ1-1; D remains ambiguous. The CDR3 extends over 11 amino acids. V was clipped by 4 bases and J by 7 bases, with 10 bases between them. The germline V gene encodes CDR1 SQVTM and CDR2 ANQGSEA. The DNA for the CDR3 is TGCAGCGTTGTCACCCAGGTTGAAGCTTTCTTT. This translates into CSVVTQVEAFF.

This chain links TRBV18 with TRBJ1-2; 8 nucleotides agree with TRBD1. With 3 bases clipped from V and 3 bases from J, the junction kept 6 bases outside the gene matches. CDR1 and CDR2 from the germline V gene are KGHSH and LQKENI. The CDR3 runs to 15 residues. CDR3 in DNA: TGTGCCAGCTCACCGTCGCGGACAGGGCACTATGGCTACACCTTC. This translates into CASSPSRTGHYGYTF. The entire variable domain, with the rest obtained from reference TRBV18 and TRBJ1-2, is as follows: NAGVMQNPRHLVRRRGQEARLRCSPMKGHSHVYWYRQLPEEGLKFMVYLQKENIIDESGMPKERFSAEFPKEGPSILRIQQVVRGDSAAYFCASSPSRTGHYGYTFGSGTRLTVV.